This section outlines one T cell receptor (beta chain) sequence together with its context. Trimming left V 0 bases short and J 4 bases short, with 16 bases between. The CDR3 totals 16 residues. Germline values: CDR1 MNHNS, CDR2 SASEGT. The data were taken from a study of blood T cell repertoires in COVID-19. Study details: The United States, Italy and Spain were the sources of the acute and convalescent COVID-19 samples. The cDNA or gDNA used as material had been derived from T cells, B-cell-depleted T cells, or PBMCs.

Per the original methods: Scientists estimated how many nucleated cells there were by amplifying reference gene primers. Here immunoSEQ multiplex PCR was the method, and the copy in TCRdb shows in-frame clones only, minus some. D and trimming were read from the DNA, whereas the V and J calls and clone size are those reported in that table. The repertoire holds 50,000 to 60,000 clones, with about 83% as singletons. The TCR originated in a man aged 40-50 years with acute or convalescent COVID-19. The chain uses TRBV6-1 and TRBJ2-7, with D unclear. The sequencing sample was made of peripheral blood. This CDR3 reads CASSEALQSEVYEQYF. The CDR3, as DNA: TGTGCCAGCAGTGAAGCGCTTCAATCAGAAGTGTACGAGCAGTACTTC.